This T cell receptor beta chain stems from a study of OX40 agonist ivuxolimab in advanced cancers. Study results and limitations: A proportion of nonresponders additionally exhibited low normalized T-cell clonal expansion.

TCRdb's table, derived via immunoSEQ multiplex PCR, lists solely in-frame clones and lacks some. Among some 100,000 clones listed, 90% were seen once. Germline values: CDR1 DFQATT, CDR2 SNEGSKA (reference sequence). V lost 3 bases and J lost 4, with 6 bases in between. The CDR3 spans 11 residues. Details on this clone: Its antigen is unknown.

V is TRBV20-1 and J is TRBJ2-5; no firm D call. The sample was CD4+ or CD8+ T cells sorted from blood, taken in a trial of the OX40 agonist ivuxolimab. This clonotype was sampled from an adult with an advanced solid tumor such as melanoma, head and neck, liver or kidney cancer. CDR3 region: CSASLVETQYF. DNA of the CDR3: TGCAGTGCTAGCTTGGTAGAGACCCAGTACTTC.